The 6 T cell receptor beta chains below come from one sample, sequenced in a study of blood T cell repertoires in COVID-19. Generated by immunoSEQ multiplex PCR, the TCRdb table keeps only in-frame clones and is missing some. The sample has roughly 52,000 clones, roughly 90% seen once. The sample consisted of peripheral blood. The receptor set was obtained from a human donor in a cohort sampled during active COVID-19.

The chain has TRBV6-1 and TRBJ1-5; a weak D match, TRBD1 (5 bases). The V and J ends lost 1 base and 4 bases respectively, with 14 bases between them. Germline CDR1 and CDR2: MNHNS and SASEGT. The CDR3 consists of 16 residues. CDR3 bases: TGTGCCAGCAGTGAAGTGGGGCCTCCGGCGAATCAGCCCCAGCATTTT. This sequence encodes CASSEVGPPANQPQHF.

CDR3 in DNA: TGTGCCTGGTCCCGTGACAGTTTGAATCAGCCCCAGCATTTT. Encoded protein: CAWSRDSLNQPQHF. The rearrangement links TRBV30 to TRBJ1-5, with D possibly matching TRBD1 (5 bases). Germline values: CDR1 GTSNPN, CDR2 SVGIG (reference sequence). Deletions cut 5 bases from V and 4 bases from J, with 15 bases between. The CDR3 runs to 14 residues.

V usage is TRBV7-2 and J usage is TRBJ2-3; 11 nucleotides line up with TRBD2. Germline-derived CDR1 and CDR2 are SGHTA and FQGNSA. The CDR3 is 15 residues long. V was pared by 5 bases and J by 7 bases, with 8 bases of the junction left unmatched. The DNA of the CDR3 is TGTGCCAGCAGCCGTAGCGGGGGGGGCCTGAATACGCAGTATTTT. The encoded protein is CASSRSGGGLNTQYF.

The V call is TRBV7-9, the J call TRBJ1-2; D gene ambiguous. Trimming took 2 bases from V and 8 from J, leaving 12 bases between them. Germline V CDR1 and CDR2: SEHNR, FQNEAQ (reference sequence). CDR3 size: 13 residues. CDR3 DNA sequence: TGTGCCAGCAGCTTAAGGGTCGGGGAAGGCTACACCTTC. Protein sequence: CASSLRVGEGYTF.

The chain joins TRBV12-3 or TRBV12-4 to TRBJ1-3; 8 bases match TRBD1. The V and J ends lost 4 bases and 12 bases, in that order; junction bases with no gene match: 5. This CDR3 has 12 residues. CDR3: CASSYRGINIYF. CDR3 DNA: TGTGCCAGCAGTTACAGGGGGATTAACATATATTTT.

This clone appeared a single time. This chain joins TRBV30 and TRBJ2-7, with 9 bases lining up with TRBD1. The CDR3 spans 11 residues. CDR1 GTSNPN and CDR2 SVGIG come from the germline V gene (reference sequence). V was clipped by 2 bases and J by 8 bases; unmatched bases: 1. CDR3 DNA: TGTGCCTGGAGTCACAGGGGGCAGCAGTACTTC. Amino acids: CAWSHRGQQYF.